This T cell receptor beta chain was captured by sequencing in a study of CD8 T cells in ankylosing spondylitis. Notes on the study in general: Matched ankylosing spondylitis synovial fluid reportedly showed significant enrichment of disease-linked clones. Seven to nine highly homologous variants made up a TCR beta motif, and this motif appeared characteristic of ankylosing spondylitis blood. The authors found the disease-linked clones to be CD8+ and relatively rare in peripheral blood.

TCRdb analysed the 5' RACE reads with MiXCR anew, one entry per CDR3 protein. The sample includes about 66,000 distinct CDR3 sequences, under 7.5% of them seen just once. This clonotype was seen at least ten times. What it recognizes is unknown. This CDR3 has 14 amino acids. Germline CDR1 reads SGHKS; CDR2 reads YYEKEE (reference sequence). V was pared by 3 bases and J by 5 bases, with 3 bases of the junction left unmatched. Material: synovial fluid, either unsorted or a sorted T cell fraction (not recorded which). This TCR was recovered from a male donor with ankylosing spondylitis. V usage is TRBV5-5 and J usage is TRBJ2-5; 11 bases line up with TRBD1. The CDR3 spells CASSWTGGGETQYF. The CDR3 nucleotides are TGTGCCAGCAGCTGGACAGGGGGCGGTGAGACCCAGTACTTC.